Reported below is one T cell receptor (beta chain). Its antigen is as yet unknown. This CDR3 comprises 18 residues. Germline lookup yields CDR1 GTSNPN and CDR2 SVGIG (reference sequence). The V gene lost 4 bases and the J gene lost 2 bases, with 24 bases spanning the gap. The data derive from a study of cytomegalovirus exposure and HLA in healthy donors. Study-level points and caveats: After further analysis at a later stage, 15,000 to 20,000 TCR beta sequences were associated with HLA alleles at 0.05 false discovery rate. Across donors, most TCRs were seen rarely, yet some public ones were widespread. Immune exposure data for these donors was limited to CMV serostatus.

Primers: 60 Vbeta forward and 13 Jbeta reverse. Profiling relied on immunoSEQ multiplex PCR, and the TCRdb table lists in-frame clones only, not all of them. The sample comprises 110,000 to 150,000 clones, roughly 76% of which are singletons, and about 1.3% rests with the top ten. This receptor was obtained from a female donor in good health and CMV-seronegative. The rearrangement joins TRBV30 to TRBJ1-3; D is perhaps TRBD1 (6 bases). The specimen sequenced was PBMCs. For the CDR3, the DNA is TGTGCCTGGACCCCTAACCGGGCCCGAGGGGGTGCTGGAAACACCATATATTTT. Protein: CAWTPNRARGGAGNTIYF. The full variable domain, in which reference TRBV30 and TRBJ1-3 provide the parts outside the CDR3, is SQTIHQWPATLVQPVGSPLSLECTVEGTSNPNLYWYRQAAGRGLQLLFYSVGIGQISSEVPQNLSASRPQDRQFILSSKKLLLSDSGFYLCAWTPNRARGGAGNTIYFGEGSWLTVV.